Given below is one T cell receptor (beta chain) in context. What it recognizes is unknown. Germline lookup yields CDR1 MNHNY and CDR2 SVGAGI (reference sequence). This CDR3 has 15 amino acids. J gave up 5 bases and V 0 bases, and 6 bases lay outside the gene matches. The data belong to a study of cytomegalovirus exposure and HLA in healthy donors. Sequencing was performed with immunoSEQ multiplex PCR; in TCRdb, only in-frame clones are kept and a portion is missing. The table shows 130,000 to 150,000 clones, with approximately 90% occurring only once. Overall study results and limits: Many donors carried some public TCRs, although rarity characterized most TCR sequences.

Sequencing was carried out using PBMCs. The TCR was taken from a woman in her 30s in good health and CMV-seropositive. The rearrangement joins TRBV6-6 to TRBJ2-7, with 8 bases matching TRBD1. CDR3 nucleotides: TGTGCCAGCAGTTACTCGACGCGGGACAGGAACGAGCAGTACTTC. Encoded protein: CASSYSTRDRNEQYF.